This T cell receptor (beta chain) was captured by sequencing in a study of T cell clonality in common variable immunodeficiency. Generated by immunoSEQ multiplex PCR, the TCRdb table keeps only in-frame clones and is missing some. Sampling found tens of thousands of clones, none seen once. Study outcomes and limitations: CVID subjects shared fewer TCRbeta clones than healthy controls did. T cell subpopulation sequencing would be needed to explain CVID clonality. Common variable immunodeficiency TCR beta sequences reportedly had fewer deletions and N-nucleotide insertions.

Both groups were predominantly of Caucasian heritage. This clone came up many times. Its antigen remains unknown. The CDR3 goes on 3 residues after the read ends, and that part is filled in from the germline J gene. This CDR3 comprises 14 residues. Germline V gives CDR1 GTSNPN, CDR2 SVGIG (reference sequence). J was trimmed by 10 bases and V by 3 bases; bases with no gene match: 11. The sequence was obtained from a person aged 18-69 years in good health. Input material: peripheral blood mononuclear cells. V and J are TRBV30 and TRBJ1-4, with TRBD1 identical over 7 bases. CDR3 loop: CAWSLSRDSGKLFF. The DNA read from the CDR3 is TGTGCCTGGAGCCTGTCCCGGGACAGCGGAAAA.